This T cell receptor beta chain was documented in a study of a mutant IDH1 vaccine in newly diagnosed glioma. Whole-study context: Treated patients, averaging 40.4 years, were 62.5% male and about 38% female. Earlier treatment was radiotherapy, temozolomide, or both, with most getting both.

Sequenced by immunoSEQ multiplex PCR; TCRdb stores in-frame clones only, minus some. This sample has just over 80,000 clones, with approximately 85% found just once. Comment on this clone: What it recognizes is unknown.

Germline CDR1 is SEHNR and CDR2 is FQNEAQ (reference sequence). This CDR3 has 18 residues. Trimming took 5 bases from V and 0 from J; bases not matched to a gene: 12. This sample's time point: week 23, last vaccination. Doses comprised 300 ug of mutant IDH1 20-mer peptide each, plus topical imiquimod. This receptor was taken from a man aged 30 to 39 with glioma. Some clones in this sample may be carry-over from other donors' samples. The chain combines TRBV7-9 with TRBJ2-7; TRBD1 agrees at 11 bases. Sequences were derived from PBMCs, sampled from a glioma patient whose treatment included an IDH1 peptide vaccine. The CDR3 region has the DNA TGTGCCAGCAGCCATGGGACAGGGGGAGCCTTGAGCTCCTACGAGCAGTACTTC. Amino acids: CASSHGTGGALSSYEQYF.